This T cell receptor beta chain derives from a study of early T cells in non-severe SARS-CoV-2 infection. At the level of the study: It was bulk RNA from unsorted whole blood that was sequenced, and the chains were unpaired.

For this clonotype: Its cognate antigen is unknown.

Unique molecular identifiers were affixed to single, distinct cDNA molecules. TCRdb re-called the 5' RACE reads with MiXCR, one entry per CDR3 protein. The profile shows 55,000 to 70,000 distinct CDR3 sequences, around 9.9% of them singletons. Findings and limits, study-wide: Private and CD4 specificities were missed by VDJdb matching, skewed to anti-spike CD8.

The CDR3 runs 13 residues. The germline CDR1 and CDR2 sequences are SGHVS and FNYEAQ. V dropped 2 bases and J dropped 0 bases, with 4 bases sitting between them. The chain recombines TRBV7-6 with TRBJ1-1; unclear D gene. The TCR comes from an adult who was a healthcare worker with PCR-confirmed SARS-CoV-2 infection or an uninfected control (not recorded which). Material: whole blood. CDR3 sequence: CASSLWVNTEAFF. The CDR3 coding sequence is TGTGCCAGCAGCTTATGGGTGAACACTGAAGCTTTCTTT.